These 27 T cell receptor beta chains were sequenced from one sample in a study of technical replicates of blood from a handful of donors. Sequenced by immunoSEQ multiplex PCR; TCRdb stores in-frame clones only, minus some. The sample has around 83,000 clones, around nine tenths seen once. Sequencing was done on a sample of T cells isolated from PBMCs. Receptor source: a human donor in good health.

The CDR3 DNA reads as TGTGCCAGCAGCTGGGTTCAGACAGGGGCCGGGGAGCTGTTTTTT. Residues: CASSWVQTGAGELFF. The chain has TRBV6-5 and TRBJ2-2; 8 bases agree with TRBD1. CDR3 length: 15 amino acids. J gave up 6 bases and V 6 bases, and 9 bases lay outside the gene matches. Germline V gene sequence: CDR1 MNHEY, CDR2 SVGAGI.

The chain has TRBV7-2 and TRBJ1-2; 7 positions match TRBD1. This CDR3 comprises 15 residues. V lost 2 bases to trimming and J lost 4 bases; unmatched junction nucleotides: 7. Looked up from germline, CDR1 is SGHTA and CDR2 is FQGNSA. CDR3 sequence reads: CASSLYSDRAYGYTF. CDR3 coding DNA: TGTGCCAGCAGCTTATATTCCGACAGGGCCTATGGCTACACCTTC.

This rearrangement joins TRBV7-9 to TRBJ2-1; possible D gene TRBD1, 5 bases. V was trimmed by 1 base and J by 7 bases, leaving 5 bases between them. The CDR3 covers 12 residues. CDR1 and CDR2 from the germline V gene are SEHNR and FQNEAQ (reference sequence). In DNA, the CDR3 is TGTGCCAGCAGCTTAGAGGGGAATGAGCAGTTCTTC. Protein: CASSLEGNEQFF. The variable domain in full, completed from reference TRBV7-9 and TRBJ2-1, reads DTGVSQNPRHKITKRGQNVTFRCDPISEHNRLYWYRQTLGQGPEFLTYFQNEAQLEKSRLLSDRFSAERPKGSFSTLEIQRTEQGDSAMYLCASSLEGNEQFFGPGTRLTVL.

The chain uses TRBV28 and TRBJ2-1, with 11 bases that match TRBD2. V dropped 6 bases and J dropped 8; count of bases not matched to a gene: 18. The length of the CDR3 is 18 residues. Germline V lookup: CDR1 MDHEN, CDR2 SYDVKM. Written as DNA, the CDR3 is TGTGCCAGCAGCCCTCCGTTTGGTAGCGGGAGGGCCGGGGATGAGCAGTTCTTC. Its protein product is CASSPPFGSGRAGDEQFF. The variable domain in full, with the rest retrieved from reference TRBV28 and TRBJ2-1, is DVKVTQSSRYLVKRTGEKVFLECVQDMDHENMFWYRQDPGLGLRLIYFSYDVKMKEKGDIPEGYSVSREKKERFSLILESASTNQTSMYLCASSPPFGSGRAGDEQFFGPGTRLTVL.

The gene calls are TRBV4-1 and TRBJ2-7; 9 nucleotides agree with TRBD1. The germline V gene encodes CDR1 MGHRA and CDR2 YSYEKL. V lost 4 bases and J lost 3; bases outside the gene matches: 10. This CDR3 contains 16 residues. The CDR3 DNA reads as TGCGCCAGCAGCCGCCCCGGGACAGGGATGGACTACGAGCAGTACTTC. Translated, it gives CASSRPGTGMDYEQYF.

The V gene is TRBV27, the J gene TRBJ2-3; D is perhaps TRBD2 (5 bases). CDR1 and CDR2 from the germline V gene are MNHEY and SMNVEV (reference sequence). V gave up 6 bases and J gave up 10 bases, with 17 bases separating them. The CDR3 is 13 residues long. Here the CDR3 reads CASRPSGSASQYF. Here the CDR3 DNA reads TGTGCCAGCAGGCCAAGTGGGAGCGCATCGCAGTATTTT.

The J gene is TRBJ1-4, the V gene TRBV7-2; 9 bases line up with TRBD1. Germline V CDR1 and CDR2: SGHTA, FQGNSA. With V trimmed by 6 bases and J by 8 bases, 13 bases remained unmatched. The CDR3 covers 16 residues. The CDR3 here is CASSNPMGQGNEKLFF. The CDR3 nucleotides read TGTGCCAGCAGTAACCCCATGGGACAGGGTAACGAAAAACTGTTTTTT.

The chain carries TRBV9 and TRBJ2-7; possible D gene TRBD2, 5 bases. CDR1 and CDR2 (germline): SGDLS, YYNGEE. V was pared by 7 bases and J by 1 base, with 12 bases between. This CDR3 comprises 13 residues. The CDR3 DNA is TGTGCCAGCGGTGCGGGCCCGTCCTACGAGCAGTACTTC. Protein: CASGAGPSYEQYF.

The chain recombines TRBV4-1 with TRBJ2-6; a possible D gene is TRBD1 (6 bases). The CDR3 covers 16 residues. Trimming stripped 3 bases from V and 0 bases from J, with 9 bases between. Germline V CDR1 and CDR2: MGHRA, YSYEKL. The CDR3 here is CASSQDSYSGANVLTF. The CDR3 bases are TGCGCCAGCAGCCAGGACAGCTACTCTGGGGCCAACGTCCTGACTTTC.

V usage is TRBV28 and J usage is TRBJ2-7; 8 positions match TRBD1. Germline lookup yields CDR1 MDHEN and CDR2 SYDVKM. CDR3 length: 17 amino acids. V was clipped by 1 base and J by 2 bases; unmatched bases: 10. CDR3 amino acids: CASSLLGGQGYAYEQYF. In nucleotides, the CDR3 is TGTGCCAGCAGTTTATTAGGAGGACAGGGATACGCCTACGAGCAGTACTTC. The variable domain in full, with the rest retrieved from reference TRBV28 and TRBJ2-7, is DVKVTQSSRYLVKRTGEKVFLECVQDMDHENMFWYRQDPGLGLRLIYFSYDVKMKEKGDIPEGYSVSREKKERFSLILESASTNQTSMYLCASSLLGGQGYAYEQYFGPGTRLTVT.

This clone came up once. The chain has TRBV14 and TRBJ2-7; no clear D. This CDR3 has 12 residues. CDR1 and CDR2 from the germline V gene are SGHDN and FVKESK. Between the trimmed V and J ends, which lost 2 bases and 6 bases, there was a span of 8 bases. The CDR3 nucleotides read TGTGCCAGCAGCCAAAACTATGGCGAGCAGTACTTC. Translated, it gives CASSQNYGEQYF.

The chain is built from TRBV6-5 and TRBJ2-1; TRBD2 matches at 12 bases. The length of the CDR3 is 15 residues. Looked up from germline, CDR1 is MNHEY and CDR2 is SVGAGI. V gave up 7 bases and J gave up 5 bases; unmatched junction bases: 6. The CDR3 sequence: CASTATSGRNNEQFF. The DNA for the CDR3 is TGTGCCAGCACCGCTACTAGCGGGAGGAACAATGAGCAGTTCTTC.

The chain has TRBV5-4 and TRBJ1-1; unclear D gene. The germline V gene has CDR1 SGHNT and CDR2 YYREEE (reference sequence). The CDR3 has 15 residues. V was trimmed by 4 bases and J by 5 bases, leaving 18 bases between them. CDR3 DNA sequence: TGTGCCAGCAGCCCCGTGAACAGAAGGAATACTGAAGCTTTCTTT. Protein sequence: CASSPVNRRNTEAFF.

This sequence joins TRBV19 and TRBJ2-7; possibly TRBD2 for D (6 bases). Germline V lookup: CDR1 LNHDA, CDR2 SQIVND (reference sequence). This CDR3 is built from 13 residues. Trimming took 4 bases from V and 6 from J, leaving 13 bases between them. In nucleotides, the CDR3 is TGTGCCAGTAGTAGGGGGGTTCTGGGCGAGCAGTACTTC. Translation gives CASSRGVLGEQYF.

Regarding this clone: The sample holds other DNA sequences that translate to the same CDR3. The chain is built from TRBV29-1 and TRBJ1-1; D may be TRBD1 (5 bases). Trimming left V 4 bases short and J 4 bases short, with 13 bases between. Germline lookup yields CDR1 SQVTM and CDR2 ANQGSEA. This CDR3 is 13 amino acids long. The CDR3 protein is CSVARQGSTEAFF. The CDR3 nucleotides are TGCAGCGTTGCCCGGCAGGGTTCCACTGAAGCTTTCTTT.

This chain links TRBV2 with TRBJ2-7; D gene ambiguous. Per the germline V gene, CDR1 is SNHLY and CDR2 is FYNNEI. V gave up 6 bases and J gave up 2 bases, with 11 bases separating them. The CDR3 loop spans 13 amino acids. The CDR3 bases are TGTGCCAGCAGGATGAACCCGGCCTACGAGCAGTACTTC. This gives the protein CASRMNPAYEQYF.

The gene calls are TRBV19 and TRBJ2-5; the D is unclear. CDR3 size: 16 residues. The V and J ends lost 4 bases and 1 base respectively, with 16 bases between them. Germline V CDR1 and CDR2: LNHDA, SQIVND (reference sequence). The chain's CDR3 is CASSSNLFRSQETQYF. The CDR3 coding sequence is TGTGCCAGTAGTAGTAATCTATTCCGGAGCCAAGAGACCCAGTACTTC.

This chain joins TRBV27 and TRBJ2-2; 7 bases map to TRBD1. The CDR3 is 16 amino acids. The germline V gene has CDR1 MNHEY and CDR2 SMNVEV (reference sequence). J lost 3 bases, V lost 5 bases, and 9 bases had no gene match. CDR3 coding DNA: TGTGCCAGCAGTGCAGACAGGGAAGTCGACACCGGGGAGCTGTTTTTT. This gives the protein CASSADREVDTGELFF.

This clone was counted a few times. The chain links TRBV5-5 to TRBJ1-1; D gene uncertain. From germline, CDR1 is SGHKS and CDR2 YYEKEE (reference sequence). CDR3 length: 11 amino acids. V was pared by 3 bases and J by 3 bases, with 3 bases between. Written as DNA, the CDR3 is TGTGCCAGCAGCTGGCACACTGAAGCTTTCTTT. This encodes CASSWHTEAFF. The variable domain in full, with the rest retrieved from reference TRBV5-5 and TRBJ1-1, is DAGVTQSPTHLIKTRGQQVTLRCSPISGHKSVSWYQQVLGQGPQFIFQYYEKEERGRGNFPDRFSARQFPNYSSELNVNALLLGDSALYLCASSWHTEAFFGQGTRLTVV.

In its sample, this clone was seen once. The CDR3 reads CASSPTTAVPFGEQFF. Written as DNA, the CDR3 is TGTGCCAGTAGTCCGACTACCGCGGTACCCTTCGGGGAGCAGTTCTTC. V usage is TRBV19 and J usage is TRBJ2-1, with TRBD2 as a possible D gene (5 bases). Germline V gives CDR1 LNHDA, CDR2 SQIVND (reference sequence). CDR3 length: 16 residues. V lost 5 bases, J lost 10 bases, and 24 bases lay in between.

This chain connects TRBV11-2 to TRBJ2-3, with D unclear. The CDR3 totals 16 residues. Germline V gives CDR1 SGHAT, CDR2 FQNNGV. V shed 4 bases and J shed 3 bases, with 17 bases lying between them. CDR3 sequence: CASSSGSLWATDTQYF. In DNA form, the CDR3 reads TGTGCCAGCAGCTCAGGATCCCTGTGGGCGACAGATACGCAGTATTTT. Based on the CDR3 plus reference TRBV11-2 and TRBJ2-3, the full variable domain is EAGVAQSPRYKIIEKRQSVAFWCNPISGHATLYWYQQILGQGPKLLIQFQNNGVVDDSQLPKDRFSAERLKGVDSTLKIQPAKLEDSAVYLCASSSGSLWATDTQYFGPGTRLTVL.

Notes on this clone: Sequence at one end of the junction differs from germline and may be a read error. The chain has TRBV7-7 and TRBJ2-3, with TRBD2 identical over 14 bases. CDR3 length equals 16 residues. Germline lookup yields CDR1 SSHAT and CDR2 FNYEAQ (reference sequence). This CDR3 reads CASSLGLAGATDTQYF. The CDR3 DNA reads TGTGCTAGCAGCTTGGGACTAGCGGGGGCCACAGATACGCAGTATTTT.

The chain combines TRBV18 with TRBJ1-1, with no clear D. Trimming pared 3 bases from V and 7 bases from J, leaving 12 bases between. The germline V gene encodes CDR1 KGHSH and CDR2 LQKENI. The CDR3 runs to 13 residues. The CDR3 DNA reads TGTGCCAGCTCACCCTCAACCAGGAATGAAGCTTTCTTT. This encodes CASSPSTRNEAFF. Complete variable domain (other parts from reference TRBV18 and TRBJ1-1): NAGVMQNPRHLVRRRGQEARLRCSPMKGHSHVYWYRQLPEEGLKFMVYLQKENIIDESGMPKERFSAEFPKEGPSILRIQQVVRGDSAAYFCASSPSTRNEAFFGQGTRLTVV.

The V call is TRBV6-5, the J call TRBJ2-1; 8 bases are shared with TRBD2. Germline V CDR1 and CDR2: MNHEY, SVGAGI. The junction had 13 bases not matched to a gene; V was cut back by 8 bases and J by 10 bases. CDR3 length: 14 residues. CDR3 in DNA: TGTGCCAGCGGTCGACTAGCGCTACCTCCCGAGCAGTTCTTC. Translating it yields CASGRLALPPEQFF.

This chain uses TRBV27 with TRBJ2-5; tentatively, D is TRBD1 (6 bases). This CDR3 is 15 amino acids long. Germline CDR1 MNHEY, CDR2 SMNVEV (reference sequence). The V end lost 0 bases, the J end lost 5 bases, and 13 bases lay between the germline ends. The chain's CDR3 is CASSLSNRVGETQYF. CDR3 nucleotides: TGTGCCAGCAGTTTATCGAACAGGGTCGGGGAGACCCAGTACTTC.

The chain is built from TRBV14 and TRBJ2-7; D perhaps matches TRBD2 (6 bases). The CDR3 consists of 15 residues. Per the germline V gene, CDR1 is SGHDN and CDR2 is FVKESK. Trimming removed 0 bases from V and 3 bases from J, with 12 bases in between. CDR3 DNA: TGTGCCAGCAGCCAAGAGGAGGGAGGCTACTACGAGCAGTACTTC. It encodes CASSQEEGGYYEQYF.

This clone was recorded only once. The chain has TRBV7-6 and TRBJ1-1, with 7 bases matching TRBD1. Per germline, CDR1 SGHVS and CDR2 FNYEAQ. With 3 bases clipped from V and 0 bases from J, the junction kept 7 bases outside the gene matches. The CDR3 loop spans 16 amino acids. The CDR3 bases are TGTGCCAGCAGCTTTAGTGACAGGGCTTTGAACACTGAAGCTTTCTTT. Amino acids: CASSFSDRALNTEAFF. Combining the CDR3 with reference TRBV7-6 and TRBJ1-1 gives the whole variable domain GAGVSQSPRYKVTKRGQDVALRCDPISGHVSLYWYRQALGQGPEFLTYFNYEAQQDKSGLPNDRFSAERPEGSISTLTIQRTEQRDSAMYRCASSFSDRALNTEAFFGQGTRLTVV.